This is a list of T cell receptor beta chains from one sample in a study of blood T cell repertoires in COVID-19. Some clones are missing from TCRdb's copy, which holds only in-frame ones; the method was immunoSEQ multiplex PCR. Of roughly 77,000 clones listed, 70% to 90% were seen once; the top ten hold roughly 6.8%. The sequencing input was peripheral blood. These receptors all stem from a woman older than 75 with active COVID-19. The CDR3 runs from the conserved cysteine through the conserved F or W. A D gene is named only where the DNA matches it firmly. Part of the rows lack a size; the others show once, few, many or a class for expanded clones.

v_gene,abundance,j_gene,d_gene,CDR3aa,CDR3nt
TRBV18,-,TRBJ1-3,-,CASSPRTISGNTIYF,TGTGCCAGCTCACCGCGTACGATCTCTGGAAACACCATATATTTT
TRBV5-1,-,TRBJ1-6,TRBD1,CASSLARDRNNSPLHF,TGCGCCAGCAGCTTGGCCCGGGACAGGAATAATTCACCCCTCCACTTT
TRBV30,-,TRBJ2-3,TRBD1,CAWNLLAGTGAVGDTQYF,TGTGCCTGGAACCTCCTAGCCGGGACAGGGGCAGTGGGAGATACGCAGTATTTT
TRBV3-1/TRBV3-2,-,TRBJ2-7,-,CASSQDYIQGRYEQYF,TGTGCCAGCAGCCAAGATTACATACAGGGCCGCTACGAGCAGTACTTC
TRBV9,-,TRBJ2-1,TRBD2,CASTTSGSLHNEQFF,TGTGCCAGCACTACTAGCGGGAGTCTCCACAATGAGCAGTTCTTC
TRBV12-3/TRBV12-4,-,TRBJ2-7,-,CASRPTSLGEQYF,TGTGCCAGCAGACCTACTAGTTTGGGAGAGCAGTACTTC
TRBV19,-,TRBJ2-1,-,CASSTYNEQFF,TGTGCCAGTAGTACTTACAATGAGCAGTTCTTC
TRBV9,-,TRBJ2-2,TRBD2,CASSVAPAGTNTGELFF,TGTGCCAGCAGCGTAGCTCCAGCGGGGACGAACACCGGGGAGCTGTTTTTT
TRBV7-2,-,TRBJ2-3,TRBD2,CASSSPGRPTDTQYF,TGTGCCAGCAGCTCCCCCGGGAGGCCCACAGATACGCAGTATTTT
TRBV30,-,TRBJ2-7,TRBD1,CAWNRGTYEQYF,TGTGCCTGGAACAGGGGGACCTACGAGCAGTACTTC
TRBV29-1,-,TRBJ2-1,TRBD2,CSVEGGGGYNEQFF,TGCAGCGTTGAAGGTGGGGGGGGCTACAATGAGCAGTTCTTC
TRBV9,-,TRBJ2-1,-,CASSVAPVSYNEQFF,TGTGCCAGCAGCGTAGCGCCGGTTTCCTACAATGAGCAGTTCTTC
TRBV5-1,-,TRBJ2-7,-,CASSPPDTYEQYF,TGCGCCAGCAGCCCGCCGGACACCTACGAGCAGTACTTC
TRBV6-6,few,TRBJ2-1,TRBD1,CASSYRDSYNEQFF,TGTGCCAGCAGTTATCGGGACAGTTACAATGAGCAGTTCTTC